The clone carrying this T cell receptor beta chain has only a few counts. The antigen remains unidentified. The sample is drawn from a study of shared clonotypes between healthy human individuals. Study-wide background: The study used three CD4 naive, three CD4 memory, two CD8 naive and one CD8 memory plate per donor.

Genomic DNA of every subset was divided equally among multiple immunoSEQ plates. Sequencing used immunoSEQ multiplex PCR; TCRdb keeps in-frame clones, though not all of them. The sample records some 1 million clones, approximately 68% being singletons. Study outcomes and limitations: Roughly 5.3% of naive CD4 clonotypes were common to a handful of donors.

V trimming: 4 bases; J trimming: 3 bases; junction bases outside the gene matches: 10. Per germline, CDR1 SGHRS and CDR2 YFSETQ. The CDR3 covers 16 residues. This clonotype originated in a man aged 18 to 35 in good health. The chain has TRBV5-1 and TRBJ2-1; 7 bases match TRBD2. Input material: memory CD4+ T cells sorted from blood. Subset: CD45RA-negative fraction. The CDR3 coding sequence is TGCGCCAGCAGCGAGGCCGGGGCTAGCGGCTACAATGAGCAGTTCTTC. Residues: CASSEAGASGYNEQFF.